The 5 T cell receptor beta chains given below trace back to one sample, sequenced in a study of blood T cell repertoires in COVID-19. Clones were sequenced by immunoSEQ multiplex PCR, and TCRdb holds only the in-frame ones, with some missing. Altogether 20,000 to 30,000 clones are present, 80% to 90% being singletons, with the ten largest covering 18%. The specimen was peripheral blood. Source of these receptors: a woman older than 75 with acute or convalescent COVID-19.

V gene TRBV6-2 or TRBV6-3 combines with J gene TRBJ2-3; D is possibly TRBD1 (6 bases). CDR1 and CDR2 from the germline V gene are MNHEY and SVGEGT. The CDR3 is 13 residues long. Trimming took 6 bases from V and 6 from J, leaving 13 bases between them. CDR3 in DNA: TGTGCCAGCAGCACTTACAGGGTGGATACGCAGTATTTT. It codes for CASSTYRVDTQYF.

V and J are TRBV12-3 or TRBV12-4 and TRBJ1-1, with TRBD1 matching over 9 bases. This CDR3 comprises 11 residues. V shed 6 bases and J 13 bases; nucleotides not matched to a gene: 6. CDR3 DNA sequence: TGTGCCAGCAGGGACAGGGGCGAGGGTTTCTTT. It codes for CASRDRGEGFF.

The DNA for the CDR3 is TGTGCCAGTAGTGAGCGGATGAGGGACAGCCACAACTATGGCTACACCTTC. As protein: CASSERMRDSHNYGYTF. The J gene is TRBJ1-2, the V gene TRBV19; 7 bases line up with TRBD1. The CDR3 contains 17 residues. Trimming took 5 bases from V and 2 from J; bases not matched to a gene: 14. CDR1 LNHDA and CDR2 SQIVND come from the germline V gene (reference sequence).

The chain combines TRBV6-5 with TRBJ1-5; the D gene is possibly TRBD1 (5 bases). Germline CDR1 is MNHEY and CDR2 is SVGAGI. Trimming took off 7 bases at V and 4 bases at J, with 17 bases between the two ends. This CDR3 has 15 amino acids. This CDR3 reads CASTQGLIENQPQHF. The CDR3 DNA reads TGTGCCAGCACCCAGGGACTGATCGAGAATCAGCCCCAGCATTTT.

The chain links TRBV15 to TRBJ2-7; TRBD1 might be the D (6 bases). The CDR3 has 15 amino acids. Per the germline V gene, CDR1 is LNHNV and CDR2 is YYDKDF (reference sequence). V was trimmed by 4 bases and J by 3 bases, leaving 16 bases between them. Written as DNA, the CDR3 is TGTGCCACCAGCATCGGACAGTCCCTAGACTACGAGCAGTACTTC. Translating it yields CATSIGQSLDYEQYF.